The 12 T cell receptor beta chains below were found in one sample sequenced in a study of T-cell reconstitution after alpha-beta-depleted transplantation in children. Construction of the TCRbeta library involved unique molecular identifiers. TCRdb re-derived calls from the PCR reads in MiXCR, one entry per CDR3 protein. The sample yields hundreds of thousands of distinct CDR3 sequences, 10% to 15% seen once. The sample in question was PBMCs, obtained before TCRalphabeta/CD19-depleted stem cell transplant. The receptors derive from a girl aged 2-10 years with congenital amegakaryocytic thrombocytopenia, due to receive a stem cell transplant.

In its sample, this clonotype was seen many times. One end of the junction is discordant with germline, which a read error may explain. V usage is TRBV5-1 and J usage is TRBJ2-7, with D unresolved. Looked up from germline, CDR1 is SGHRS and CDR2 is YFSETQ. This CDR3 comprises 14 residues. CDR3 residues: CASSLAETSYEQYF. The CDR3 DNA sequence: TGCGCCAGCAGTTTGGCCGAAACTTCCTACGAGCAGTACTTC. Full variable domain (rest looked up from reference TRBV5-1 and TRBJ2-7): KAGVTQTPRYLIKTRGQQVTLSCSPISGHRSVSWYQQTPGQGLQFLFEYFSETQRNKGNFPGRFSGRQFSNSRSEMNVSTLELGDSALYLCASSLAETSYEQYFGPGTRLTVT.

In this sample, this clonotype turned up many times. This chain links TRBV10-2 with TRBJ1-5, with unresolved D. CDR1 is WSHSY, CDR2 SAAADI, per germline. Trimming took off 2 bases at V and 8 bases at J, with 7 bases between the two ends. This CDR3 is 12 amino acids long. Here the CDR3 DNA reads TGCGCCAGCAGTGAGATATTGGAGCCCCAGCATTTT. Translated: CASSEILEPQHF.

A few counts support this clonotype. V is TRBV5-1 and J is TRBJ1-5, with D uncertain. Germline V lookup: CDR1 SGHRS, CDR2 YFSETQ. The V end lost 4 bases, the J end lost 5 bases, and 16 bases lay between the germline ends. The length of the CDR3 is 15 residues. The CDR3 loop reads CASSRAGKRDQPQHF. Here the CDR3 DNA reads TGCGCCAGCAGCCGGGCCGGGAAGAGGGATCAGCCCCAGCATTTT.

CDR3 in amino acids: CAIRVAGTSTDTQYF. The CDR3 nucleotides are TGTGCCATCAGGGTTGCTGGGACTAGCACAGATACGCAGTATTTT. V usage is TRBV10-3 and J usage is TRBJ2-3, with TRBD2 as a possible D gene (6 bases). CDR1 and CDR2 from the germline V gene are ENHRY and SYGVKD. The ends were cut back, 6 bases at V and 0 bases at J, with 13 bases in the middle. The CDR3 contains 15 residues.

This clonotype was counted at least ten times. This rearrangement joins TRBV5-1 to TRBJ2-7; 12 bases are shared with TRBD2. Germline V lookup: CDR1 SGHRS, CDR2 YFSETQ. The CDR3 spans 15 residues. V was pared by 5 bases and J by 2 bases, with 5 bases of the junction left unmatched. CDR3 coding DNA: TGCGCCAGCAGACTAGGACTAGCGGGGACCTACGAGCAGTACTTC. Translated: CASRLGLAGTYEQYF.

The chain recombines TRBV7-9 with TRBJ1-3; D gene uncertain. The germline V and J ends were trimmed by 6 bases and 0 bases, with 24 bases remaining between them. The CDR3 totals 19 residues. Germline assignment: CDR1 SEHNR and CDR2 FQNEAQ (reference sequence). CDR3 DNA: TGTGCCAGCAGAAGAGAACCGCGGGCGGACCGCTTCTCTGGAAACACCATATATTTT. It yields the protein CASRREPRADRFSGNTIYF.

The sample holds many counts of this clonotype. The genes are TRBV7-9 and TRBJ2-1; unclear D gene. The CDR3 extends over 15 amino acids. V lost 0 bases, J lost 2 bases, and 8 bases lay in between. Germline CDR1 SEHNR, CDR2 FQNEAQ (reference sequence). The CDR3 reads CASSLAPRTYNEQFF. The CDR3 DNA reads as TGTGCCAGCAGCTTAGCCCCCAGAACCTACAATGAGCAGTTCTTC.

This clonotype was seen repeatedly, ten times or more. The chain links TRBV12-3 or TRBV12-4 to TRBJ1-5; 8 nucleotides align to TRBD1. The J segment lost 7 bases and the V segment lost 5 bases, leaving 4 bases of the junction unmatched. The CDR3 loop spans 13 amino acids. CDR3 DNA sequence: TGTGCCAGCAGTATACAGGGGGGCCAGCCCCAGCATTTT. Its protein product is CASSIQGGQPQHF.

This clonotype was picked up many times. Written as DNA, the CDR3 is TGTGCCAGCCGGACAGGGAGTGGAACCGGGGAGCTGTTTTTT. Translating gives CASRTGSGTGELFF. This chain links TRBV6-1 with TRBJ2-2; 8 bases map to TRBD1. V trimming: 8 bases; J trimming: 5 bases; junction bases outside the gene matches: 7. In germline, CDR1 is MNHNS, CDR2 SASEGT. This CDR3 has 14 residues.

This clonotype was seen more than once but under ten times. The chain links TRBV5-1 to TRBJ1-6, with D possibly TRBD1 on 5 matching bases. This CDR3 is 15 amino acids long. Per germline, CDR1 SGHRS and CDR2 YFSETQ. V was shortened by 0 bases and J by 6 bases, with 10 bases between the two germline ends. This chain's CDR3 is CASSLGGVRNSPLHF. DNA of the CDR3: TGCGCCAGCAGCTTGGGAGGGGTGCGTAATTCACCCCTCCACTTT.

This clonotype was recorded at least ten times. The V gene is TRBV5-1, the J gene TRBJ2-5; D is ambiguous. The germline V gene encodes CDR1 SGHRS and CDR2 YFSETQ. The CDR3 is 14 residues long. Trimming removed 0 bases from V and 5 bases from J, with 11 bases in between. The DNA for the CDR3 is TGCGCCAGCAGCTTGGGGCCCGATGGCGAGACCCAGTACTTC. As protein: CASSLGPDGETQYF.

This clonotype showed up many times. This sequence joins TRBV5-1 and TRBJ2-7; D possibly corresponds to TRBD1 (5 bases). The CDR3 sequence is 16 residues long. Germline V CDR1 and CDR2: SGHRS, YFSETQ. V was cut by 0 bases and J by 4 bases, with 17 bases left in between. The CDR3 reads CASSLGLTRDSYEQYF. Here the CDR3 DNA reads TGCGCCAGCAGCTTGGGCCTTACCAGGGATAGTTACGAGCAGTACTTC.